The 2 T cell receptor beta chains presented below share a single source sample, sequenced in a study of T cells in Graves' hyperthyroidism and ophthalmopathy. It was RNA transcripts that yielded the amplified TCR beta CDR3 regions. The HTBI primer set served for first-round RT-PCR of the TCR CDR3. MiXCR was run by TCRdb on the multiplex PCR reads, yielding one entry per CDR3 protein. This table has about 420,000 distinct CDR3 sequences, 15% to 19% appearing once. Sequenced: blood. Receptor source: a woman between 18 and 30 years old with Graves' hyperthyroidism.

This clonotype was observed many times. V usage is TRBV7-9 and J usage is TRBJ1-2, with D possibly TRBD1 on 5 matching bases. The CDR3 spans 16 residues. The V gene lost 3 bases and the J gene lost 4 bases, with 18 bases spanning the gap. The germline V gene has CDR1 SEHNR and CDR2 FQNEAQ (reference sequence). The CDR3 here is CASSFVGVDHGYGYTF. The CDR3 coding sequence is TGTGCCAGCAGCTTCGTAGGGGTAGACCACGGCTATGGCTACACCTTC.

The chain combines TRBV6-9 with TRBJ2-3, with a possible D match to TRBD2 (6 bases). The CDR3 contains 15 residues. Germline CDR1 is MNHGY and CDR2 is SVAAGI. Trimming removed 3 bases from V and 4 bases from J, with 14 bases in between. The CDR3 region is CASSYRSPSADTQYF. The CDR3 bases are TGTGCCAGCAGTTACAGGTCCCCTAGCGCAGATACGCAGTATTTT.